The 5 T cell receptor beta chains in this list originate from one sample, sequenced in a study of blood T cell repertoires in COVID-19. This table comes from immunoSEQ multiplex PCR, and its TCRdb copy is limited to in-frame clones, with some not included. The sample has some 200,000 clones, 75% to 85% seen once. Sequenced material: peripheral blood. These receptors originate from a woman aged 35 to 49 with COVID-19, enrolled during active disease.

The CDR3 is CASSWFSGTAPYEQYF. In nucleotides, the CDR3 is TGTGCCAGCAGCTGGTTCTCCGGGACTGCGCCCTACGAGCAGTACTTC. The chain carries TRBV5-6 and TRBJ2-7, with a possible D match to TRBD2 (6 bases). Deletions cut 3 bases from V and 2 bases from J, with 18 bases between. The CDR3 consists of 16 residues. The germline V gene encodes CDR1 SGHDT and CDR2 YYEEEE.

The chain joins TRBV14 to TRBJ2-3; 7 bases line up with TRBD1. After removal of 3 bases from V and 0 bases from J, the junction contained 9 bases not matched to a gene. From germline, CDR1 is SGHDN and CDR2 FVKESK. The CDR3 loop spans 17 amino acids. The CDR3 region has the DNA TGTGCCAGCAGCCACAGGGGGTCGGGGTCTAGCACAGATACGCAGTATTTT. Its translation: CASSHRGSGSSTDTQYF.

V gene TRBV19 combines with J gene TRBJ1-3, with D possibly being TRBD1 (5 bases). The germline gives CDR1 LNHDA, CDR2 SQIVND (reference sequence). The CDR3 contains 15 residues. Trimming stripped 3 bases from V and 0 bases from J, with 9 bases between. CDR3 sequence: CASSIRQNSGNTIYF. As DNA, the CDR3 is TGTGCCAGTAGTATCCGACAGAACTCTGGAAACACCATATATTTT.

This clone turned up a few times. This chain uses TRBV28 with TRBJ1-1; 9 bases fit TRBD1. In germline, CDR1 is MDHEN, CDR2 SYDVKM. The V and J ends lost 6 bases and 8 bases, in that order; junction bases with no gene match: 4. The CDR3 length is 12 residues. The CDR3 DNA follows: TGTGCCAGCAGGATACAGGGGGCCGAAGCTTTCTTT. Protein sequence: CASRIQGAEAFF.

This rearrangement joins TRBV29-1 to TRBJ1-2; D possibly corresponds to TRBD1 (6 bases). Between the trimmed V and J ends, which lost 2 bases and 5 bases, there was a span of 15 bases. The germline V gene encodes CDR1 SQVTM and CDR2 ANQGSEA. This CDR3 contains 14 residues. This CDR3 reads CSVEKGDGGYGYTF. CDR3 DNA sequence: TGCAGCGTTGAAAAGGGGGACGGCGGGTATGGCTACACCTTC.